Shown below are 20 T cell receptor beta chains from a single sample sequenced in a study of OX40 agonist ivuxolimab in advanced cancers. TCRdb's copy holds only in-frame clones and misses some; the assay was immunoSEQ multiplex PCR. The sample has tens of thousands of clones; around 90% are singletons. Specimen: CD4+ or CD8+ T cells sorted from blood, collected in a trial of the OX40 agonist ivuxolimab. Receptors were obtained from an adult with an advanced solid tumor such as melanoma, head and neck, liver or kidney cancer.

CDR3 sequence: CAWSRDRVYEQYF. The CDR3 DNA is TGTGCCTGGAGTAGAGACAGGGTATACGAGCAGTACTTC. This chain connects TRBV30 to TRBJ2-7, with TRBD1 matching over 7 bases. The CDR3 length is 13 residues. V was clipped by 2 bases and J by 4 bases; unmatched bases: 5. The V gene's germline CDR1 is GTSNPN and CDR2 SVGIG (reference sequence). Full variable domain (missing parts from reference TRBV30 and TRBJ2-7): SQTIHQWPATLVQPVGSPLSLECTVEGTSNPNLYWYRQAAGRGLQLLFYSVGIGQISSEVPQNLSASRPQDRQFILSSKKLLLSDSGFYLCAWSRDRVYEQYFGPGTRLTVT.

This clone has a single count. The CDR3 sequence: CASSQDDSPGYGYTF. Here the CDR3 DNA reads TGCGCCAGCAGCCAAGATGACAGCCCCGGCTATGGCTACACCTTC. This chain connects TRBV4-3 to TRBJ1-2; D might be TRBD1 (5 bases). The germline gives CDR1 LGHNA, CDR2 YSLEER. V lost 0 bases to trimming and J lost 4 bases, with 12 bases between them. The CDR3 has 15 amino acids.

The CDR3 bases are TGTGCCAGCAGTTACTACCGGGACCCCCAAGAGACCCAGTACTTC. Translating it yields CASSYYRDPQETQYF. This chain joins TRBV6-5 and TRBJ2-5; D possibly uses TRBD1 or TRBD2 (5 bases each). The V end lost 1 base, the J end lost 1 base, and 10 bases lay between the germline ends. The germline CDR1 and CDR2 sequences are MNHEY and SVGAGI. This CDR3 is built from 15 residues.

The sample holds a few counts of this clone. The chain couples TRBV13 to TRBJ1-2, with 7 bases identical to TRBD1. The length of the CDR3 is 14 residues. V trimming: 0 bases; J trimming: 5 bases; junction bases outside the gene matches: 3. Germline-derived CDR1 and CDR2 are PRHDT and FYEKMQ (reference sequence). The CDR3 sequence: CASSLGSGGYGYTF. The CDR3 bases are TGTGCCAGCAGCTTAGGATCAGGGGGGTATGGCTACACCTTC.

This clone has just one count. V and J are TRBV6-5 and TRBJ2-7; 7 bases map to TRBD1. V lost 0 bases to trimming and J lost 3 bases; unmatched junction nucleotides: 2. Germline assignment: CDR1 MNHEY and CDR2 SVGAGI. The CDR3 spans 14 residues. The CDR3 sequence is CASSYSPGGYEQYF. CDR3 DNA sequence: TGTGCCAGCAGTTACTCGCCAGGGGGCTACGAGCAGTACTTC.

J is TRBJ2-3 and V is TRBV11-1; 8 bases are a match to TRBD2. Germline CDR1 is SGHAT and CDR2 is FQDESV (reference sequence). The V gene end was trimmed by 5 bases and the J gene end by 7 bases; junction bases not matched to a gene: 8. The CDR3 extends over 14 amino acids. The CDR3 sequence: CASSPPTSGNTQYF. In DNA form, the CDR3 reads TGTGCCAGCAGCCCCCCTACTAGCGGAAATACGCAGTATTTT.

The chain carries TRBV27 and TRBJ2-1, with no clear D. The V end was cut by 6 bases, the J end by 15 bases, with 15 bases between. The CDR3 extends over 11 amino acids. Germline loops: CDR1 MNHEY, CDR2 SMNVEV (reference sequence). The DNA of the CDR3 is TGTGCCAGCAGAACGGGCCATCGGCTGTTCTTC. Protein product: CASRTGHRLFF.

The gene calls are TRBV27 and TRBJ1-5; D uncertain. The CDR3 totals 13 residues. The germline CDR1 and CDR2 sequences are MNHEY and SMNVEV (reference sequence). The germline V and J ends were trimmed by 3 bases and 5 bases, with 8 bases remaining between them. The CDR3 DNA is TGTGCCAGCAGTTTCGGAACCCATCAGCCCCAGCATTTT. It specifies CASSFGTHQPQHF.

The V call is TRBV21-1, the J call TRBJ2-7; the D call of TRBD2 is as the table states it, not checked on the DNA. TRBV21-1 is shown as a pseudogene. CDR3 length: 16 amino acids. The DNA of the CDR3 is TGTGCCAGCAGCAAAGCAACTAGCGGGAGGGCCCTCGAGCAGTACTTC. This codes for CASSKATSGRALEQYF.

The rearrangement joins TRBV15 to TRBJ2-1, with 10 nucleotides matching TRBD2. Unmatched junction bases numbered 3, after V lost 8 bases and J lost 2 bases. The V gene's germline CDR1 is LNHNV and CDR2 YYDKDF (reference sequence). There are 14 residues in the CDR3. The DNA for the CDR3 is TGTGCCACCGGAAGCGGGGGGGCCTACAATGAGCAGTTCTTC. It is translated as CATGSGGAYNEQFF.

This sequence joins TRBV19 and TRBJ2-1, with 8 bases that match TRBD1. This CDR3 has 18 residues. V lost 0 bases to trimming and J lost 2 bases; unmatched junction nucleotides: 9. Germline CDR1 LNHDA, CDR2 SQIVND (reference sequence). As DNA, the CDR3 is TGTGCCAGTAGTATAGACGCTATACAGGGGGTTCCCTACAATGAGCAGTTCTTC. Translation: CASSIDAIQGVPYNEQFF.

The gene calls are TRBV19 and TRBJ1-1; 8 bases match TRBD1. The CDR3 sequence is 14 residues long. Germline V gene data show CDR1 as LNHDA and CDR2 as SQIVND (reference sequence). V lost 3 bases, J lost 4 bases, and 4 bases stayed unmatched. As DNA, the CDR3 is TGTGCCAGTAGTATTCAGGGGGCGAGCACTGAAGCTTTCTTT. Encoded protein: CASSIQGASTEAFF.

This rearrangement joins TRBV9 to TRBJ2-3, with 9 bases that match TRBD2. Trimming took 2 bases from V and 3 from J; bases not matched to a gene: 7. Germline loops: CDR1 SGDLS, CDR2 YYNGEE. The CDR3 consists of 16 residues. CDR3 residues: CASSVWAGLATDTQYF. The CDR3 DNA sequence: TGTGCCAGCAGCGTCTGGGCGGGACTAGCAACAGATACGCAGTATTTT.

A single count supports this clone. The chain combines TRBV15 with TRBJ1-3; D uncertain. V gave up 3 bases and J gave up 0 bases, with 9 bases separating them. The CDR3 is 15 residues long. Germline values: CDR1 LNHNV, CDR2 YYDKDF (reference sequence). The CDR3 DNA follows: TGTGCCACCAGCAGGACACCGAACTCTGGAAACACCATATATTTT. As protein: CATSRTPNSGNTIYF.

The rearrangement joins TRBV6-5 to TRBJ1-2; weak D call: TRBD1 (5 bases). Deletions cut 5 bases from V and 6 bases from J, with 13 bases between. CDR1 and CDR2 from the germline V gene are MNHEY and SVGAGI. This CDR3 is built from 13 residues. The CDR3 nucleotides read TGTGCCAGCAGTCCTCTGGGGGAGAATGGCTACACCTTC. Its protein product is CASSPLGENGYTF.

CDR3 in amino acids: CASSWVGSSYNEQFF. The CDR3 coding sequence is TGTGCCAGCAGTTGGGTGGGAAGCTCCTACAATGAGCAGTTCTTC. The chain is built from TRBV27 and TRBJ2-1; D not certain. Trimming stripped 4 bases from V and 0 bases from J, with 10 bases between. The CDR3 loop spans 15 amino acids. The germline CDR1 and CDR2 sequences are MNHEY and SMNVEV (reference sequence).

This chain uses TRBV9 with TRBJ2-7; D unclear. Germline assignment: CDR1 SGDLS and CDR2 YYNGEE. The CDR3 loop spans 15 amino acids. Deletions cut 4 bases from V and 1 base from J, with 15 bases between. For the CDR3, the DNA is TGTGCCAGCAGCCCGGGTGCGGTGCTGTCCTACGAGCAGTACTTC. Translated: CASSPGAVLSYEQYF.

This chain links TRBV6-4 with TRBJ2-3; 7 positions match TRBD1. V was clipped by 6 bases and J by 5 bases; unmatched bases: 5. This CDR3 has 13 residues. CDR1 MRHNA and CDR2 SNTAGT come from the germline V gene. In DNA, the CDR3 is TGTGCCAGCAGCGGGACAGCCTTAGATACGCAGTATTTT. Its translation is CASSGTALDTQYF.

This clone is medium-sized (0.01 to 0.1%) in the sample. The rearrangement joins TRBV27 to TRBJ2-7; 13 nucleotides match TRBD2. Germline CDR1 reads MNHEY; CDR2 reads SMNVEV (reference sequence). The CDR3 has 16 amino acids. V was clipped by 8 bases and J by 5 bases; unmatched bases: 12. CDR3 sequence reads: CASGHGTSGTSHEQYF. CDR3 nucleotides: TGTGCCAGCGGTCACGGGACTAGCGGGACGAGTCACGAGCAGTACTTC.

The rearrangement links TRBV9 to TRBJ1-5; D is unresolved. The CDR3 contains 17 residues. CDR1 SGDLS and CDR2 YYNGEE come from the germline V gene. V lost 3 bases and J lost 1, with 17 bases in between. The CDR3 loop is CASSGEGTPTSNQPQHF. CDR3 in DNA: TGTGCCAGCAGCGGGGAAGGAACCCCCACGAGCAATCAGCCCCAGCATTTT. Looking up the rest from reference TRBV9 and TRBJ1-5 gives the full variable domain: DSGVTQTPKHLITATGQRVTLRCSPRSGDLSVYWYQQSLDQGLQFLIQYYNGEERAKGNILERFSAQQFPDLHSELNLSSLELGDSALYFCASSGEGTPTSNQPQHFGDGTRLSIL.